The 24 T cell receptor beta chains reported below all come from one sample, sequenced in a study of T cell responses to AZD1222 COVID-19 vaccine. Clones were read by immunoSEQ multiplex PCR, and TCRdb kept only the in-frame ones, dropping some. Of approximately 180,000 clones in the sample, 88% were seen once. Specimen: peripheral blood, collected 28 days after the second AZD1222 dose. All receptors come from an adult who received the AZD1222 COVID-19 vaccine.

The chain joins TRBV5-1 to TRBJ1-1, with a possible D match to TRBD1 (6 bases). With 2 bases removed from V and 4 bases from J, the gap between germline ends came to 9 bases. CDR3 length: 13 residues. CDR1 is SGHRS, CDR2 YFSETQ, per germline. This CDR3 reads CASSFTGFTEAFF. The CDR3 DNA is TGCGCCAGCAGCTTCACAGGGTTCACTGAAGCTTTCTTT.

This chain links TRBV21-1 with TRBJ2-1; TRBD2, as called in the table, went unchecked against the DNA. TRBV21-1 counts as a pseudogene. The CDR3 totals 15 residues. CDR3 loop: CASSALAGAPREQFF. The CDR3 DNA follows: TGTGCCAGCAGCGCTCTAGCGGGAGCCCCCCGCGAGCAGTTCTTC.

The chain combines TRBV4-1 with TRBJ2-7, with 8 bases matching TRBD2. The V and J ends lost 0 bases and 4 bases, in that order; junction bases with no gene match: 5. CDR3 length: 15 amino acids. Germline V gene sequence: CDR1 MGHRA, CDR2 YSYEKL. The CDR3 reads CASSQEVGRAYEQYF. In nucleotides, the CDR3 is TGCGCCAGCAGCCAAGAGGTCGGGAGGGCTTACGAGCAGTACTTC.

The chain carries TRBV24-1 and TRBJ2-1; D is unresolved. Germline-derived CDR1 and CDR2 are KGHDR and SFDVKD. Trimming took 0 bases from V and 7 from J, leaving 9 bases between them. This CDR3 spans 14 amino acids. Here the CDR3 DNA reads TGTGCCACCAGTGATTTGCAAGGCTCGAATGAGCAGTTCTTC. Translated, it gives CATSDLQGSNEQFF.

The CDR3 spells CASSFSLGSGETQYF. In DNA, the CDR3 is TGTGCCAGCAGCTTCTCCCTCGGGAGTGGGGAGACCCAGTACTTC. V usage is TRBV7-8 and J usage is TRBJ2-5; D possibly corresponds to TRBD2 (6 bases). The CDR3 totals 15 residues. Per the germline V gene, CDR1 is SGHVS and CDR2 is FQNEAQ. V gave up 3 bases and J gave up 5 bases, with 16 bases separating them.

The chain joins TRBV5-1 to TRBJ2-3; D perhaps matches TRBD2 (5 bases). Looked up from germline, CDR1 is SGHRS and CDR2 is YFSETQ. Trimming took off 0 bases at V and 3 bases at J, with 8 bases between the two ends. This CDR3 is 14 amino acids long. The CDR3 DNA sequence: TGCGCCAGCAGCTTGGGGGGAGCTACAGATACGCAGTATTTT. It codes for CASSLGGATDTQYF.

The chain uses TRBV27 and TRBJ1-1; a weak D match, TRBD1 (6 bases). The germline V and J ends were trimmed by 4 bases and 4 bases, with 10 bases remaining between them. CDR3 size: 13 residues. Germline lookup yields CDR1 MNHEY and CDR2 SMNVEV (reference sequence). CDR3 loop: CASSSQGRTEAFF. DNA for the CDR3: TGTGCCAGCAGTTCCCAGGGGCGCACTGAAGCTTTCTTT.

The chain employs TRBV6-4 and TRBJ2-2, with no clear D. This CDR3 spans 15 amino acids. The germline V gene has CDR1 MRHNA and CDR2 SNTAGT. Trimming shortened V by 3 bases and J by 5 bases, and 13 bases separated the two germline ends. The DNA of the CDR3 is TGTGCCAGCAGTGAACAGACACTCCCTACCGGGGAGCTGTTTTTT. Translation: CASSEQTLPTGELFF.

The V call is TRBV28, the J call TRBJ2-3; 10 bases are shared with TRBD2. The CDR3 consists of 15 residues. CDR1 MDHEN and CDR2 SYDVKM come from the germline V gene. J was trimmed by 5 bases and V by 5 bases; bases with no gene match: 7. The CDR3 bases are TGTGCCAGCAGTCCAGCGGGAGGGCCTATAGATACGCAGTATTTT. It encodes CASSPAGGPIDTQYF.

The rearrangement joins TRBV7-3 to TRBJ1-4; 7 nucleotides line up with TRBD1. With 5 bases clipped from V and 4 bases from J, the junction kept 10 bases outside the gene matches. The CDR3 sequence is 16 residues long. Germline CDR1 is SGHTA and CDR2 is FQGTGA. The CDR3 DNA sequence: TGTGCCAGCAGCCCAGGGGGAACAGGGGATAATGAAAAACTGTTTTTT. Protein sequence: CASSPGGTGDNEKLFF. The full variable domain, its missing parts supplied by reference TRBV7-3 and TRBJ1-4, is GAGVSQTPSNKVTEKGKYVELRCDPISGHTALYWYRQSLGQGPEFLIYFQGTGAADDSGLPNDRFFAVRPEGSVSTLKIQRTERGDSAVYLCASSPGGTGDNEKLFFGSGTQLSVL.

This clone was seen only a few times. The V call is TRBV4-2, the J call TRBJ1-4, with D possibly matching TRBD1 (6 bases). The V end was cut by 0 bases, the J end by 3 bases, with 11 bases between. CDR3 length: 16 residues. The germline CDR1 and CDR2 sequences are LGHNA and YNFKEQ. In DNA, the CDR3 is TGTGCCAGCAGCCAAGAACCGGGACAATCTAATGAAAAACTGTTTTTT. It translates to CASSQEPGQSNEKLFF.

The V gene is TRBV6-1, the J gene TRBJ1-1; a weak D match, TRBD1 (5 bases). Germline V gives CDR1 MNHNS, CDR2 SASEGT. V was pared by 8 bases and J by 5 bases, with 15 bases between. This CDR3 is built from 13 residues. The CDR3, as DNA: TGTGCCAGCTCCACCCGGGGGGGGACTGAAGCTTTCTTT. Amino acids: CASSTRGGTEAFF.

V gene TRBV19 combines with J gene TRBJ2-6, with D unresolved. The CDR3 length is 17 residues. The germline CDR1 and CDR2 sequences are LNHDA and SQIVND (reference sequence). Trimming cost V 4 bases and J 4 bases, with 17 bases left between them. The CDR3, as DNA: TGTGCCAGTAGTAACACCGGCTATACGTCAGGGGCCAACGTCCTGACTTTC. Translating it yields CASSNTGYTSGANVLTF.

This chain joins TRBV24-1 and TRBJ2-7; 8 positions match TRBD2. CDR1 is KGHDR, CDR2 SFDVKD, per germline. CDR3 size: 16 residues. V shed 3 bases and J 4 bases; nucleotides not matched to a gene: 10. In DNA, the CDR3 is TGTGCCACCAGTGATATCGGTAGCGGGGACATTTACGAGCAGTACTTC. Its translation: CATSDIGSGDIYEQYF.

The V call is TRBV19, the J call TRBJ1-1; unclear D gene. This CDR3 comprises 13 residues. Germline loops: CDR1 LNHDA, CDR2 SQIVND (reference sequence). Trimming shortened V by 6 bases and J by 1 base, and 9 bases separated the two germline ends. CDR3 coding DNA: TGTGCCAGTAGCCGTAACAGGAACACTGAAGCTTTCTTT. Protein product: CASSRNRNTEAFF.

This chain links TRBV28 with TRBJ2-7, with D tentatively TRBD1 (6 bases). This CDR3 spans 14 amino acids. V was cut by 6 bases and J by 2 bases, with 14 bases left in between. The germline CDR1 and CDR2 sequences are MDHEN and SYDVKM. This chain's CDR3 is CASRRQGPPYEQYF. The CDR3 region has the DNA TGTGCCAGCAGACGCCAGGGGCCACCCTACGAGCAGTACTTC. The full variable domain, completed using reference TRBV28 and TRBJ2-7, is DVKVTQSSRYLVKRTGEKVFLECVQDMDHENMFWYRQDPGLGLRLIYFSYDVKMKEKGDIPEGYSVSREKKERFSLILESASTNQTSMYLCASRRQGPPYEQYFGPGTRLTVT.

The chain links TRBV18 to TRBJ2-7; 8 positions agree with TRBD2. This CDR3 region has 15 residues. The germline V gene encodes CDR1 KGHSH and CDR2 LQKENI. Trimming at V came to 6 bases and at J to 5 bases, leaving 12 bases not matched to a gene. The CDR3 sequence is CASSPLSGSVDEQYF. The CDR3 bases are TGTGCCAGCTCCCCCCTGAGCGGGAGCGTCGACGAGCAGTACTTC. The full variable domain, completed using reference TRBV18 and TRBJ2-7, is NAGVMQNPRHLVRRRGQEARLRCSPMKGHSHVYWYRQLPEEGLKFMVYLQKENIIDESGMPKERFSAEFPKEGPSILRIQQVVRGDSAAYFCASSPLSGSVDEQYFGPGTRLTVT.

The V gene is TRBV7-3, the J gene TRBJ2-7, with D possibly being TRBD2 (6 bases). With 2 bases removed from V and 2 bases from J, the gap between germline ends came to 7 bases. Germline CDR1 SGHTA, CDR2 FQGTGA. The CDR3 loop spans 13 amino acids. CDR3 bases: TGTGCCAGCAGCTTAGGAGGGACCTACGAGCAGTACTTC. As protein: CASSLGGTYEQYF. The full variable domain, in which reference TRBV7-3 and TRBJ2-7 provide the parts outside the CDR3, is GAGVSQTPSNKVTEKGKYVELRCDPISGHTALYWYRQSLGQGPEFLIYFQGTGAADDSGLPNDRFFAVRPEGSVSTLKIQRTERGDSAVYLCASSLGGTYEQYFGPGTRLTVT.

This clone has more than one count but fewer than ten. The chain recombines TRBV6-5 with TRBJ1-1; weak D call: TRBD1 (5 bases). Germline V gives CDR1 MNHEY, CDR2 SVGAGI. This CDR3 spans 13 amino acids. The V end was cut by 8 bases, the J end by 1 base, with 11 bases between. CDR3 residues: CASWEDKNTEAFF. For the CDR3, the DNA is TGTGCCAGCTGGGAGGACAAGAACACTGAAGCTTTCTTT.

The chain carries TRBV6-2 or TRBV6-3 and TRBJ1-1, with a weak D call TRBD1 (5 bases). Per the germline V gene, CDR1 is MNHEY and CDR2 is SVGEGT. CDR3 length equals 14 residues. With 6 bases removed from V and 1 base from J, the gap between germline ends came to 12 bases. The CDR3 DNA follows: TGTGCCAGCAGCCGGGGACTTCAGAACACTGAAGCTTTCTTT. It specifies CASSRGLQNTEAFF.

CDR3 sequence reads: CASSQDRGLYEQYF. The CDR3 bases are TGTGCCAGCAGCCAAGATCGAGGACTCTACGAGCAGTACTTC. This chain uses TRBV4-2 with TRBJ2-7; a weak D match, TRBD2 (5 bases). CDR1 is LGHNA and CDR2 is YNFKEQ in the germline V gene. The V gene lost 0 bases and the J gene lost 3 bases, with 9 bases spanning the gap. There are 14 residues in the CDR3.

This chain uses TRBV6-1 with TRBJ1-5; D call uncertain. This CDR3 is 17 amino acids long. The germline CDR1 and CDR2 sequences are MNHNS and SASEGT. Trimming shortened V by 3 bases and J by 2 bases, and 17 bases separated the two germline ends. The CDR3 spells CASSDGVGKGGNQPQHF. In nucleotides, the CDR3 is TGTGCCAGCAGTGACGGGGTCGGAAAAGGAGGCAATCAGCCCCAGCATTTT.

The chain couples TRBV7-2 to TRBJ1-2, with D perhaps matching TRBD1 (6 bases). The CDR3 consists of 15 residues. Trimming shortened V by 0 bases and J by 0 bases, and 8 bases separated the two germline ends. Looked up from germline, CDR1 is SGHTA and CDR2 is FQGNSA. As DNA, the CDR3 is TGTGCCAGCAGCTTAGCAGGGGGGGCTAACTATGGCTACACCTTC. It encodes CASSLAGGANYGYTF.

The V call is TRBV1, the J call TRBJ2-2; the table's D call of TRBD1 was not tested on the DNA. TRBV1 is a pseudogene locus. This CDR3 has 13 residues. CDR3 amino acids: CTSERGGTGELFF. Here the CDR3 DNA reads TGCACCAGCGAAAGGGGTGGCACCGGGGAGCTGTTTTTT.